This T cell receptor beta chain was sequenced during a study of tissue T cells after allogeneic stem cell transplantation. The time point here: mouse harvest day 7 after allogeneic transplant. Each mouse received 10^7 T-cell-depleted marrow cells plus 10^6 splenic CD5+ T cells by tail vein. Mice had MHC-mismatched B6 into BALB/c GVHD, sampled day 7 or 14. Turning to this clone: Germline and genes: mouse.

Produced via immunoSEQ multiplex PCR; TCRdb's table is partial and in-frame only. The repertoire has roughly 7,300 clones, roughly half of them found once; the top ten carry approximately 12%. The sequence was collected from a female BALB/c mouse given C57BL/6 T cells with graft-versus-host disease after an allogeneic hematopoietic cell transplant. Sequencing was carried out using lymph node tissue.

The CDR3 DNA, read in part, is TGTGCCAGCTCCTGGACAGGGGACACCGGGCAGCTCTAC. It codes for CASSWTGDTGQLY. The complete CDR3 sequence is CASSWTGDTGQLYF. This rearrangement joins TRBV12-2 to TRBJ2-2, with 9 positions matching TRBD1. The CDR3 extends 1 residue past the end of the read, so its final part is completed from the germline J gene. V gave up 4 bases and J gave up 3 bases; unmatched junction bases: 2. Germline-derived CDR1 and CDR2 are SGHLS and HYDKME. The CDR3 is 14 residues long.